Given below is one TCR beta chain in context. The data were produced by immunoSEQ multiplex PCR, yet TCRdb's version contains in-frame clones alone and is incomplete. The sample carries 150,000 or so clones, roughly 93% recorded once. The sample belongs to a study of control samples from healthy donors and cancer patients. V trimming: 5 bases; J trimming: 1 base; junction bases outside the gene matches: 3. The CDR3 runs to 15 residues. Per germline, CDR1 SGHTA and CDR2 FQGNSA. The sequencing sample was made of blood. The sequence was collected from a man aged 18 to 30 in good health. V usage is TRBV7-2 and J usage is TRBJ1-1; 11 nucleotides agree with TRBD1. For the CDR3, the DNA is TGTGCCAGCAGCATGGGGACAGGGGGGAACACTGAAGCTTTCTTT. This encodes CASSMGTGGNTEAFF.